This T cell receptor (beta chain) was recorded in a study of blood T cell repertoires in COVID-19. Study information: COVID-19 samples, acute and convalescent, were from the United States, Italy and Spain. PBMCs, B-cell-depleted T cells, or T cells were the source of the cDNA or gDNA that made up the material.

Trimming cost V 4 bases and J 5 bases; bases outside gene matches: 11. The germline V gene has CDR1 SGHRS and CDR2 YFSETQ. This CDR3 comprises 15 residues. Authors' analysis steps: Amplification with reference gene primers provided the estimates of nucleated cell counts. TCRdb's copy holds only in-frame clones and misses some; the assay was immunoSEQ multiplex PCR. V, J and clone size were drawn from that table, and D and trimming were deduced from the DNA. The data hold roughly 200,000 clones, with about 90% observed a single time. The receptor was derived from a man in his fifties or sixties with active or convalescent COVID-19. The sample consisted of peripheral blood. The gene calls are TRBV5-1 and TRBJ2-5, with TRBD2 identical over 7 bases. The chain's CDR3 is CASSPIAGVYETQYF. CDR3 nucleotide sequence: TGCGCCAGCAGCCCGATCGCGGGGGTCTACGAGACCCAGTACTTC.